This TCR beta chain was recovered during a study of cytomegalovirus exposure and HLA in healthy donors. Method: immunoSEQ multiplex PCR; TCRdb's copy keeps in-frame clones and lacks some. Of 80,000 or so clones listed, roughly 94% were seen once; the top ten hold approximately 0.69%. The V gene end was trimmed by 5 bases and the J gene end by 2 bases; junction bases not matched to a gene: 12. Germline CDR1 is SEHNR and CDR2 is FQNEAQ (reference sequence). CDR3 size: 17 residues. The gene calls are TRBV7-9 and TRBJ1-3; 7 positions agree with TRBD1. Sequenced sample: PBMCs. The receptor comes from a woman aged 18 to 35 in good health and CMV-seronegative. CDR3 in amino acids: CASSQFGDRDPGNTIYF. The CDR3 DNA follows: TGTGCCAGCAGCCAGTTCGGAGACAGGGATCCTGGAAACACCATATATTTT.